The clone carrying this T cell receptor (beta chain) appeared many times. The study assigned cohorts using participant-reported clinical history. This sample stems from a study of blood T cell repertoires in COVID-19. Study in general: Samples of COVID-19 (acute and convalescent) were obtained from the United States, Italy and Spain.

Profiling relied on immunoSEQ multiplex PCR, and the TCRdb table lists in-frame clones only, not all of them. The sample lists approximately 220,000 clones, around 82% seen once, with roughly 4.8% in the top ten. The ends were cut back, 5 bases at V and 10 bases at J, with 14 bases in the middle. Germline CDR1 reads DFQATT; CDR2 reads SNEGSKA (reference sequence). The CDR3 totals 11 residues. The rearrangement links TRBV20-1 to TRBJ1-1; D is perhaps TRBD1 (5 bases). Sequenced input: PBMCs or T cells enriched from blood (not recorded which). This clonotype originated in a woman aged 50 to 60 who had been exposed to COVID-19. CDR3 nucleotide sequence: TGCAGTGCTGGTCAGGGCAGGGTAGCTTTCTTT. Its protein is CSAGQGRVAFF.